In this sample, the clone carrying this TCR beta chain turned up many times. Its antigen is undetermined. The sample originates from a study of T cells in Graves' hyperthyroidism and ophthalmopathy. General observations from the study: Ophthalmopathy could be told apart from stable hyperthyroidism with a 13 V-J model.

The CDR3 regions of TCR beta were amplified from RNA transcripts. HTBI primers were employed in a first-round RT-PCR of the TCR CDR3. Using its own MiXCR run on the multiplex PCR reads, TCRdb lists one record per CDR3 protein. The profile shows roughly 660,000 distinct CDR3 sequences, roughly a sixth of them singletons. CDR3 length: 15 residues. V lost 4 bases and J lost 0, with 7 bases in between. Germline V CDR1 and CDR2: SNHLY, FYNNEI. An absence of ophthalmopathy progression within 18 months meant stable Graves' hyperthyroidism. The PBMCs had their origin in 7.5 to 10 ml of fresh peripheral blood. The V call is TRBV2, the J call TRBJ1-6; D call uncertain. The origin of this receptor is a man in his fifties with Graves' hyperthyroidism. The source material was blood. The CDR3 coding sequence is TGTGCCAGCAGTGTAGTGAGCTCCTATAATTCACCCCTCCACTTT. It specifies CASSVVSSYNSPLHF.